What follows are 24 T cell receptor beta chains derived from one specimen sequenced in a study of PD-1 blockade in mismatch repair-deficient tumors. Sequenced by immunoSEQ multiplex PCR; TCRdb stores in-frame clones only, minus some. The sample yields 56,000 or so clones, over 70% seen once. The specimen comprised peripheral blood, sampled roughly 21 weeks after starting pembrolizumab. These receptors were collected from an adult with mismatch repair-deficient cancer.

This sequence joins TRBV7-9 and TRBJ1-1; D is uncertain. CDR1 and CDR2 from the germline V gene are SEHNR and FQNEAQ (reference sequence). V gave up 1 base and J gave up 4 bases, with 7 bases separating them. The CDR3 runs to 13 residues. In nucleotides, the CDR3 is TGTGCCAGCAGCTTAGTTGGGAGCACTGAAGCTTTCTTT. As protein: CASSLVGSTEAFF.

The chain employs TRBV6-1 and TRBJ2-7, with D maybe TRBD2 (7 bases). V lost 5 bases and J 0 bases, leaving 11 bases between the germline ends. Germline V gene sequence: CDR1 MNHNS, CDR2 SASEGT. The CDR3 extends over 14 amino acids. CDR3 in DNA: TGTGCCAGCAGTATAGGGGGGGGCTCCTACGAGCAGTACTTC. This codes for CASSIGGGSYEQYF.

The chain joins TRBV9 to TRBJ1-5, with D unclear. The CDR3 is 13 residues long. The V gene's germline CDR1 is SGDLS and CDR2 YYNGEE. Trimming shortened V by 1 base and J by 6 bases, and 8 bases separated the two germline ends. The CDR3 DNA sequence: TGTGCCAGCAGCGTACGGGCCGGTCAGCCCCAGCATTTT. Encoded protein: CASSVRAGQPQHF.

The chain has TRBV14 and TRBJ2-7; no clear D. CDR3 size: 13 residues. The germline V and J ends were trimmed by 1 base and 7 bases, with 11 bases remaining between them. The germline V gene has CDR1 SGHDN and CDR2 FVKESK. The CDR3 is CASSQGVPGEQYF. CDR3 in DNA: TGTGCCAGCAGCCAAGGGGTCCCTGGTGAGCAGTACTTC. The full variable domain, with the rest looked up from reference TRBV14 and TRBJ2-7, is EAGVTQFPSHSVIEKGQTVTLRCDPISGHDNLYWYRRVMGKEIKFLLHFVKESKQDESGMPNNRFLAERTGGTYSTLKVQPAELEDSGVYFCASSQGVPGEQYFGPGTRLTVT.

The chain recombines TRBV13 with TRBJ2-1; 10 bases match TRBD2. The CDR3 has 15 residues. CDR1 PRHDT and CDR2 FYEKMQ come from the germline V gene (reference sequence). Unmatched junction bases numbered 8, after V lost 4 bases and J lost 8 bases. The CDR3 spells CASSSRASGSYEQFF. As DNA, the CDR3 is TGTGCCAGCAGCTCAAGGGCTAGCGGGAGCTATGAGCAGTTCTTC.

The rearrangement uses TRBV6-5 and TRBJ2-7; 9 nucleotides agree with TRBD1. Germline V gene data show CDR1 as MNHEY and CDR2 as SVGAGI. V lost 6 bases and J lost 3; bases outside the gene matches: 9. The CDR3 sequence is 15 residues long. The CDR3 loop is CASRPSPGQGYEQYF. The CDR3 nucleotides read TGTGCCAGCAGACCCTCTCCGGGACAGGGCTACGAGCAGTACTTC.

The chain couples TRBV27 to TRBJ1-4, with 11 bases matching TRBD1. The CDR3 is 15 residues long. Trimming at V came to 5 bases and at J to 7 bases, leaving 6 bases not matched to a gene. Germline values: CDR1 MNHEY, CDR2 SMNVEV (reference sequence). DNA for the CDR3: TGTGCCAGCAGTACCGGGACAGGGGGGAGTGAAAAACTGTTTTTT. Translating it yields CASSTGTGGSEKLFF.

The chain carries TRBV7-2 and TRBJ2-3, with 8 nucleotides matching TRBD2. The CDR3 has 16 residues. V lost 5 bases and J lost 2; bases outside the gene matches: 9. Per germline, CDR1 SGHTA and CDR2 FQGNSA. The CDR3 is CASSPESGRNTDTQYF. CDR3 nucleotide sequence: TGTGCCAGCAGCCCAGAGAGCGGGAGAAACACAGATACGCAGTATTTT. The whole variable domain, remainder taken from reference TRBV7-2 and TRBJ2-3, is GAGVSQSPSNKVTEKGKDVELRCDPISGHTALYWYRQSLGQGLEFLIYFQGNSAPDKSGLPSDRFSAERTGGSVSTLTIQRTQQEDSAVYLCASSPESGRNTDTQYFGPGTRLTVL.

This chain uses TRBV9 with TRBJ2-1, with 8 bases identical to TRBD2. Germline loops: CDR1 SGDLS, CDR2 YYNGEE. The CDR3 contains 15 residues. Trimming removed 0 bases from V and 5 bases from J; junction bases left unmatched: 4. Here the CDR3 reads CASSVAGGIHNEQFF. DNA for the CDR3: TGTGCCAGCAGCGTAGCGGGAGGGATCCACAATGAGCAGTTCTTC.

The chain joins TRBV5-1 to TRBJ2-7; D gene ambiguous. The germline gives CDR1 SGHRS, CDR2 YFSETQ. V gave up 4 bases and J gave up 0 bases, with 14 bases separating them. CDR3 size: 15 residues. The CDR3 DNA reads as TGCGCCAGCAGCCCAGACGCGGCCTCCTCCTACGAGCAGTACTTC. Translating it yields CASSPDAASSYEQYF.

J is TRBJ1-1 and V is TRBV5-8, with D unresolved. V was clipped by 2 bases and J by 4 bases, with 15 bases between them. The CDR3 runs to 15 residues. CDR1 and CDR2 (germline): SGHTS, YDEGEE. The CDR3 bases are TGTGCCAGCAGCTTTGGAAAGGGTTGGGCCACTGAAGCTTTCTTT. Residues: CASSFGKGWATEAFF.

The chain combines TRBV10-3 with TRBJ2-1, with 10 bases lining up with TRBD1. V shed 3 bases, J shed 7 bases, and the junction held 9 bases outside the gene matches. Germline CDR1 and CDR2: ENHRY and SYGVKD. This CDR3 has 16 amino acids. CDR3 protein: CAISDWDRGRGNEQFF. The DNA for the CDR3 is TGTGCCATCAGTGATTGGGACAGGGGACGCGGAAATGAGCAGTTCTTC.

The chain uses TRBV5-4 and TRBJ2-7, with D possibly matching TRBD1 (6 bases). The V gene lost 5 bases and the J gene lost 4 bases, with 16 bases spanning the gap. The CDR3 runs 14 residues. CDR1 and CDR2 from the germline V gene are SGHNT and YYREEE (reference sequence). CDR3 DNA sequence: TGTGCCAGCAGTTACATTGGACAGACATACGAGCAGTACTTC. It is translated as CASSYIGQTYEQYF.

There are many counts of this clone. The chain recombines TRBV18 with TRBJ2-2; 7 bases fit TRBD1. With V trimmed by 3 bases and J by 5 bases, 9 bases remained unmatched. Germline CDR1 and CDR2: KGHSH and LQKENI. The CDR3 has 16 amino acids. Here the CDR3 reads CASSPPQGVRTGELFF. Here the CDR3 DNA reads TGTGCCAGCTCACCTCCCCAGGGGGTGAGAACCGGGGAGCTGTTTTTT.

V is TRBV27 and J is TRBJ1-4; D possibly corresponds to TRBD1 (6 bases). The CDR3 is 14 residues long. The ends were cut back, 2 bases at V and 8 bases at J, with 12 bases in the middle. The germline gives CDR1 MNHEY, CDR2 SMNVEV (reference sequence). CDR3 region: CASSLGGAREKLFF. In nucleotides, the CDR3 is TGTGCCAGCAGTTTAGGGGGGGCGCGAGAAAAACTGTTTTTT.

This chain joins TRBV14 and TRBJ1-1; D is unresolved. Trimming took 5 bases from V and 11 from J, leaving 18 bases between them. Germline lookup yields CDR1 SGHDN and CDR2 FVKESK. The CDR3 totals 13 residues. CDR3 sequence reads: CASSYDQRAGAFF. CDR3 coding DNA: TGTGCCAGCAGCTACGATCAAAGGGCCGGGGCTTTCTTT.

The chain carries TRBV12-5 and TRBJ1-1, with a weak D call TRBD1 (6 bases). Germline lookup yields CDR1 LGHNT and CDR2 FRNRAP. CDR3 length equals 18 residues. V was trimmed by 4 bases and J by 1 base, leaving 22 bases between them. CDR3 bases: TGTGCTAGTGGTTGGGGAGGACAGTCCCGATCACCGAACACTGAAGCTTTCTTT. Its translation is CASGWGGQSRSPNTEAFF.

The rearrangement uses TRBV11-1 and TRBJ2-7; tentatively, D is TRBD1 (6 bases). The length of the CDR3 is 15 residues. Trimming took 0 bases from V and 3 from J, leaving 12 bases between them. Germline assignment: CDR1 SGHAT and CDR2 FQDESV (reference sequence). CDR3 bases: TGTGCCAGCAGCTTAGCGGGACACGGCTTCTACGAGCAGTACTTC. This gives the protein CASSLAGHGFYEQYF. Drawing the rest from reference TRBV11-1 and TRBJ2-7, the complete variable domain is EAEVAQSPRYKITEKSQAVAFWCDPISGHATLYWYRQILGQGPELLVQFQDESVVDDSQLPKDRFSAERLKGVDSTLKIQPAELGDSAMYLCASSLAGHGFYEQYFGPGTRLTVT.

This clone was detected only once. The rearrangement joins TRBV6-5 to TRBJ2-4, with D possibly TRBD2 on 5 matching bases. Trimming took off 6 bases at V and 0 bases at J, with 9 bases between the two ends. This CDR3 contains 14 residues. Germline V lookup: CDR1 MNHEY, CDR2 SVGAGI. The CDR3 spells CASRGDLAKNIQYF. The CDR3 bases are TGTGCCAGCAGGGGAGATCTAGCCAAAAACATTCAGTACTTC.

This chain uses TRBV27 with TRBJ2-1, with TRBD2 identical over 11 bases. Losses at the gene ends were 7 bases for V and 12 bases for J; bases not matched to a gene: 8. The CDR3 has 13 residues. Germline CDR1 and CDR2: MNHEY and SMNVEV (reference sequence). CDR3 sequence (DNA): TGTGCCAGCACCACCACTAGCGGGGGTGTGCAGTTCTTC. Protein: CASTTTSGGVQFF.

The chain carries TRBV7-8 and TRBJ2-7; the D gene could be TRBD1 or TRBD2 (5 bases each). The CDR3 consists of 15 residues. Germline V CDR1 and CDR2: SGHVS, FQNEAQ. V dropped 1 base and J dropped 4 bases, with 14 bases sitting between them. The CDR3 is CASSLDTGGIYEQYF. In nucleotides, the CDR3 is TGTGCCAGCAGCTTAGATACTGGGGGAATATACGAGCAGTACTTC.

Comments on this clone: An end of the junction differs from the germline gene, which may be a read error. The V and J genes are TRBV11-2 and TRBJ2-7; D tentatively reads TRBD1 or TRBD2 (6 bases each). CDR3 length equals 15 residues. CDR1 is SGHAT, CDR2 FQNNGV, per germline. The CDR3 sequence is CASSSLKVFHGGLNF. In DNA form, the CDR3 reads TGTGCCAGCAGCTCCCTGAAAGTTTTTCACGGGGGCTTGAACTTC. Together with reference TRBV11-2 and TRBJ2-7, the CDR3 gives the full variable domain: EAGVAQSPRYKIIEKRQSVAFWCNPISGHATLYWYQQILGQGPKLLIQFQNNGVVDDSQLPKDRFSAERLKGVDSTLKIQPAKLEDSAVYLCASSSLKVFHGGLNFGPGTRLTVT.

This clone has a handful of counts. This chain connects TRBV7-9 to TRBJ2-7; 7 bases agree with TRBD2. The V and J ends lost 5 bases and 3 bases, in that order; junction bases with no gene match: 7. CDR1 is SEHNR, CDR2 FQNEAQ, per germline (reference sequence). The CDR3 consists of 14 residues. The CDR3 loop reads CASSLGGINYEQYF. The CDR3 nucleotides read TGTGCCAGCAGCCTGGGAGGGATCAACTACGAGCAGTACTTC.

The V gene is TRBV18, the J gene TRBJ1-4; no firm D call. The ends were cut back, 6 bases at V and 7 bases at J, with 12 bases in the middle. The CDR3 runs 13 residues. Germline V lookup: CDR1 KGHSH, CDR2 LQKENI. This CDR3 is CASSPGFSEKLFF. The CDR3 DNA is TGTGCCAGCTCCCCCGGATTTAGTGAAAAACTGTTTTTT.